This note documents a single TCR beta chain sequence. This sample is drawn from a study of T cells in localized non-small cell lung cancer. Trimming pared 2 bases from V and 2 bases from J, leaving 13 bases between. CDR3 length equals 15 residues. Germline V gene data show CDR1 as ENHRY and CDR2 as SYGVKD. Only in-frame clones appear in the TCRdb table, and some are missing; sequencing was by immunoSEQ multiplex PCR. The sample consists of tens of thousands of clones, approximately 84% of them appearing once. The rearrangement links TRBV10-3 to TRBJ2-7; D remains ambiguous. The receptor was isolated from a male donor aged 60 or over with stage I squamous cell lung carcinoma. The material sequenced was peripheral blood, taken before any cancer treatment. The CDR3 nucleotides are TGTGCCATCAGTGAGGAGGTTGGACCCCCCTACGAGCAGTACTTC. Its translation: CAISEEVGPPYEQYF.